This is a list of T cell receptor beta chains from one sample in a study of shared clonotypes between healthy human individuals. TCRdb's copy holds only in-frame clones and misses some; the assay was immunoSEQ multiplex PCR. The sample has about 820,000 clones, roughly 92% seen once; the top ten hold about 25%. The sample was naive CD8+ T cells sorted from blood. The receptors derive from a young man in good health. Both conserved end residues are part of each CDR3. D genes are given only for firm matches. A clone size is listed for some rows: how often the clone was seen (once, few, many), or a class if it is expanded.

>TRBV7-9|NA|TRBJ2-5|NA
TGTGCCAGCAGCTTGAGCGAAAATAGCGGGACCCAGTACTTC
CASSLSENSGTQYF
>TRBV7-9|NA|TRBJ2-7|NA
TGTGCCAGCAGCTCCCAGGGCCGGATCGAGCAGTACTTC
CASSSQGRIEQYF
>TRBV19|NA|TRBJ2-1|NA
TGTGCCAGTAGTATGTTAGAAACTGAGCAGTTCTTC
CASSMLETEQFF
>TRBV9|once|TRBJ1-2|TRBD1
TGTGCCAGCAGCGCAGAGACAGGGGACTATGGCTACACCTTC
CASSAETGDYGYTF
>TRBV28|NA|TRBJ1-3|NA
TGTGCCAGCAGTTTATGGACAAGCAGTGGAAACACCATATATTTT
CASSLWTSSGNTIYF
>TRBV5-1|NA|TRBJ2-7|NA
TGCGCCAGCAGCGCATCGTTCGGACAGTCCTACGAGCAGTACTTC
CASSASFGQSYEQYF
>TRBV4-3|NA|TRBJ1-2|NA
TGCGCCAGCAGCCAAGAAATCTCCGGGACAAGCATGGATGGCTACACCTTC
CASSQEISGTSMDGYTF
>TRBV5-6|NA|TRBJ2-7|NA
TGTGCCAGCAGCTTCGTAGGGCCGTCCTACGAGCAGTACTTC
CASSFVGPSYEQYF
>TRBV28|NA|TRBJ1-5|NA
TGTGCCAGCAGTTTGTTGGGGGATCAGCCCCAGCATTTT
CASSLLGDQPQHF
>TRBV11-2|NA|TRBJ1-2|NA
TGTGCCAGCAGCTTAGTAGCTAACTATGGCTACACCTTC
CASSLVANYGYTF
>TRBV28|once|TRBJ1-5|NA
TGTGCCAGCAGTGCCAGGAGTAGCAATCAGCCCCAGCATTTT
CASSARSSNQPQHF
>TRBV6-5|NA|TRBJ2-2|NA
TGTGCCAGCAGCCATACCCTGGGGAGAGAGCTGTTTTTT
CASSHTLGRELFF
>TRBV29-1|NA|TRBJ2-3|NA
TGCAGCGGACTAGGGACGGCGGAATTTTACCCAGATACGCAGTATTTT
CSGLGTAEFYPDTQYF
>TRBV19|NA|TRBJ1-2|NA
TGTGCCAGTAGTATAGATCGGTGGGGGCCGGAGGGCTACACCTTC
CASSIDRWGPEGYTF
>TRBV29-1|NA|TRBJ2-1|TRBD2
TGCAGCGTTGAAGGAATGACCGCGGGAGGGCCTGGGGATGAGCAGTTCTTC
CSVEGMTAGGPGDEQFF
>TRBV11-2|NA|TRBJ2-7|NA
TGTGCCAGCAGCTCCCCCACAGGCGGGCAGTACTTC
CASSSPTGGQYF
>TRBV4-3|many|TRBJ2-3|TRBD1
TGCGCCAGCAGCCAAGAGCCGGGACAGGGAGCAGATACGCAGTATTTT
CASSQEPGQGADTQYF
>TRBV4-1|NA|TRBJ2-7|NA
TGCGCCAGCAGCCCGCGGGCAGGGGCCCCCTACGAGCAGTACTTC
CASSPRAGAPYEQYF
>TRBV5-4|NA|TRBJ1-1|NA
TGTGCCAGCAGCTTGGGGTGGCAGTCTGAAGCTTTCTTT
CASSLGWQSEAFF
>TRBV23-1|NA|TRBJ2-2|NA
TGCGCCCCGCTCCGCTACGGGGTACCCGGGGAGCTGTTTTTT
CAPLRYGVPGELFF
>TRBV28|NA|TRBJ2-1|TRBD2
TGTGCCAGCAGTGACCCGGGACTAGATTACAATGAGCAGTTCTTC
CASSDPGLDYNEQFF
>TRBV28|NA|TRBJ2-1|NA
TGTGCCAGCAGTTTATTGGCAAGCTCCTACAATGAGCAGTTCTTC
CASSLLASSYNEQFF
>TRBV6-1|NA|TRBJ1-3|TRBD1
TGTGCCAGCAGTGGGGACAGGGGCCGAAACACCATATATTTT
CASSGDRGRNTIYF
>TRBV5-4|NA|TRBJ2-3|TRBD2
TGTGCCAGCAGCTTGGGGCTAGCGGGAGGGGTCGGCACAGATACGCAGTATTTT
CASSLGLAGGVGTDTQYF
>TRBV5-5|NA|TRBJ1-1|NA
TGTGCCAGCAGCTTTATAGTGGCGCATATGAACACTGAAGCTTTCTTT
CASSFIVAHMNTEAFF
>TRBV27|NA|TRBJ2-2|NA
TGTGCCAGCAGTTTATATTCAGGGAACACCGGGGAGCTGTTTTTT
CASSLYSGNTGELFF
>TRBV4-3|once|TRBJ2-7|NA
TGCGCCAGCAGCCAAGGAATCCTCTCCTACGAGCAGTACTTC
CASSQGILSYEQYF
>TRBV11-2|NA|TRBJ1-3|NA
TGTGCCAGCAGCTTAGAGGGTATCTTCTCTGGAAACACCATATATTTT
CASSLEGIFSGNTIYF
>TRBV7-9|NA|TRBJ2-7|NA
TGTGCCAGCAGCTTAGCGGATGAGGCAGAAACCTACGAGCAGTACTTC
CASSLADEAETYEQYF
>TRBV7-3|NA|TRBJ2-7|TRBD2
TGTGCCAGCAGCTTATCCAGGACTAGCGGGAGCTACGAGCAGTACTTC
CASSLSRTSGSYEQYF
>TRBV19|NA|TRBJ1-3|NA
TGTGCCAGTACGCCATCGGGATACTCTGGAAACACCATATATTTT
CASTPSGYSGNTIYF
>TRBV19|NA|TRBJ2-7|NA
TGTGCCAGTAGTATGATGGGGGTCTCCTACGAGCAGTACTTC
CASSMMGVSYEQYF
>TRBV5-5|NA|TRBJ2-3|NA
TGTGCCAGCAGAGTGTTGGGGCGGACAGATACGCAGTATTTT
CASRVLGRTDTQYF
>TRBV5-1|once|TRBJ1-1|NA
TGCGCCAGCAGCAGTGTAGTAGGCACTGAAGCTTTCTTT
CASSSVVGTEAFF